Below are 20 T cell receptor beta chains sequenced from a single sample in a study of T-cell reconstitution after alpha-beta-depleted transplantation in children. The authors prepared the TCRbeta library with unique molecular identifiers. MiXCR, applied by TCRdb to the PCR reads, yields one record per CDR3 protein. The data show 380,000 or so distinct CDR3 sequences, about 14% seen once. The sample consisted of PBMCs, taken from the stem cell graft. These receptors originate from a human donor who donated a stem cell graft to a child with Fanconi anemia.

Only a few counts were recorded for this clonotype. V and J are TRBV14 and TRBJ1-4; unclear D gene. The CDR3 runs 13 residues. CDR1 is SGHDN and CDR2 is FVKESK in the germline V gene. The V end was cut by 5 bases, the J end by 8 bases, with 12 bases between. The CDR3 loop reads CASSSITGEKLFF. The CDR3 nucleotides read TGTGCCAGCAGCTCGATAACGGGGGAAAAACTGTTTTTT.

In this sample, this clonotype turned up a few times. Written as DNA, the CDR3 is TGTGCCAGCAGTTACGAAAATACAGCTCGCGACGCTGAAGCTTTCTTT. As protein: CASSYENTARDAEAFF. The chain joins TRBV6-2 or TRBV6-3 to TRBJ1-1; D gene uncertain. The ends were cut back, 2 bases at V and 6 bases at J, with 19 bases in the middle. CDR1 and CDR2 from the germline V gene are MNHEY and SVGEGT. This CDR3 contains 16 residues.

V is TRBV12-3 or TRBV12-4 and J is TRBJ2-3; 9 nucleotides align to TRBD2. J was trimmed by 2 bases and V by 8 bases; bases with no gene match: 5. The CDR3 is made up of 14 amino acids. The CDR3 protein is CASEAGGSTDTQYF. CDR3 nucleotides: TGTGCCAGCGAAGCGGGGGGATCCACAGATACGCAGTATTTT.

This clonotype was seen a few times. The rearrangement joins TRBV5-1 to TRBJ2-6; D is unresolved. The CDR3 totals 14 residues. V shed 0 bases and J shed 11 bases, with 12 bases lying between them. Germline loops: CDR1 SGHRS, CDR2 YFSETQ. The CDR3: CASSLVDGVDVLTF. Written as DNA, the CDR3 is TGCGCCAGCAGCTTGGTTGATGGGGTGGACGTCCTGACTTTC.

This clonotype showed up just a few times. This rearrangement joins TRBV7-9 to TRBJ1-2, with D possibly TRBD1 on 5 matching bases. This CDR3 region has 13 residues. Trimming stripped 5 bases from V and 4 bases from J, with 11 bases between. From germline, CDR1 is SEHNR and CDR2 FQNEAQ (reference sequence). The CDR3 region has the DNA TGTGCCAGCAGCCTAGACAGACCCTATGGCTACACCTTC. Translation gives CASSLDRPYGYTF.

The J gene is TRBJ2-1, the V gene TRBV29-1; possible D gene TRBD1, 6 bases. In germline, CDR1 is SQVTM, CDR2 ANQGSEA. V lost 3 bases and J lost 5, with 23 bases in between. The CDR3 sequence is 17 residues long. The CDR3 spells CSVEVWTTARGNNEQFF. The CDR3 nucleotides are TGCAGCGTTGAGGTGTGGACGACAGCCAGGGGAAACAATGAGCAGTTCTTC.

The chain couples TRBV12-3 or TRBV12-4 to TRBJ1-2; D possibly corresponds to TRBD1 (6 bases). The CDR3 contains 14 residues. Trimming removed 4 bases from V and 2 bases from J, with 11 bases in between. The CDR3 reads CASSWGHLNYGYTF. The CDR3 nucleotides are TGTGCCAGCAGTTGGGGACACCTCAACTATGGCTACACCTTC.

In this sample, this clonotype turned up many times. The chain couples TRBV5-5 to TRBJ2-3, with unresolved D. This CDR3 contains 13 residues. V shed 4 bases and J shed 4 bases, with 10 bases lying between them. Germline loops: CDR1 SGHKS, CDR2 YYEKEE (reference sequence). The CDR3 here is CASSPQSPDTQYF. In DNA, the CDR3 is TGTGCCAGCAGCCCCCAGAGCCCAGATACGCAGTATTTT.

The chain joins TRBV5-1 to TRBJ1-6, with 10 bases lining up with TRBD1. With 4 bases clipped from V and 9 bases from J, the junction kept 7 bases outside the gene matches. This CDR3 region has 15 residues. CDR1 and CDR2 (germline): SGHRS, YFSETQ. The CDR3 region is CASSLQGTGVSPLHF. In DNA, the CDR3 is TGCGCCAGCAGCCTACAAGGGACAGGGGTTTCACCCCTCCACTTT.

In this sample, this clonotype turned up a few times. The rearrangement joins TRBV5-1 to TRBJ2-5; possibly TRBD1 for D (5 bases). Germline CDR1 reads SGHRS; CDR2 reads YFSETQ. The CDR3 has 14 residues. Trimming took 6 bases from V and 2 from J, leaving 14 bases between them. The CDR3 DNA reads as TGCGCCAGCAACCGCCTGGGGCGACAAGAGACCCAGTACTTC. It specifies CASNRLGRQETQYF.

Ten or more counts support this clonotype. V usage is TRBV29-1 and J usage is TRBJ2-2; D may be TRBD2 (5 bases). CDR1 SQVTM and CDR2 ANQGSEA come from the germline V gene. The CDR3 loop spans 11 amino acids. Trimming took 4 bases from V and 7 from J, leaving 7 bases between them. The CDR3 sequence: CSVGRDGELFF. Written as DNA, the CDR3 is TGCAGCGTTGGCCGGGACGGGGAGCTGTTTTTT.

The chain carries TRBV6-5 and TRBJ1-4; D is perhaps TRBD1 (5 bases). The V gene lost 0 bases and the J gene lost 4 bases, with 9 bases spanning the gap. CDR1 MNHEY and CDR2 SVGAGI come from the germline V gene. The CDR3 totals 15 residues. This CDR3 is CASSYSGDLNEKLFF. CDR3 DNA sequence: TGTGCCAGCAGTTACTCTGGGGACCTTAATGAAAAACTGTTTTTT.

The rearrangement uses TRBV5-6 and TRBJ2-1, with no clear D. Germline CDR1 and CDR2: SGHDT and YYEEEE. CDR3 size: 14 residues. The V gene lost 3 bases and the J gene lost 6 bases, with 13 bases spanning the gap. The CDR3 nucleotides are TGTGCCAGCAGCTCCCGGTCTAGGCCCAATGAGCAGTTCTTC. This codes for CASSSRSRPNEQFF.

The CDR3 region is CASSLLAGVDEQFF. The CDR3, as DNA: TGTGCCAGCAGCCTCTTAGCGGGGGTAGATGAGCAGTTCTTC. The chain carries TRBV4-2 and TRBJ2-1, with 9 bases that match TRBD2. Germline-derived CDR1 and CDR2 are LGHNA and YNFKEQ. The CDR3 runs 14 residues. Losses at the gene ends were 4 bases for V and 8 bases for J; bases not matched to a gene: 6.

The rearrangement joins TRBV7-8 to TRBJ2-1; D might be TRBD1 or TRBD2, each matching 6 bases. Per germline, CDR1 SGHVS and CDR2 FQNEAQ. CDR3 length: 14 amino acids. V lost 9 bases to trimming and J lost 4 bases, with 16 bases between them. CDR3 loop: CARGLSGAYNEQFF. Written as DNA, the CDR3 is TGTGCCAGGGGCCTTTCGGGGGCATACAATGAGCAGTTCTTC.

The CDR3 coding sequence is TGTGCCAGCAGTTACTACGGGGAACGTGGCTACACCTTC. Amino acid sequence: CASSYYGERGYTF. The chain employs TRBV6-2 or TRBV6-3 and TRBJ1-2; the D is unclear. Germline-derived CDR1 and CDR2 are MNHEY and SVGEGT. Between the trimmed V and J ends, which lost 1 base and 7 bases, there was a span of 10 bases. The CDR3 extends over 13 amino acids.

Written as DNA, the CDR3 is TGCGCCAGCAGCCGCGGTAGTAGCAATGAAAAACTGTTTTTT. Residues: CASSRGSSNEKLFF. The V gene is TRBV5-1, the J gene TRBJ1-4; D is ambiguous. The CDR3 covers 14 residues. V was trimmed by 4 bases and J by 5 bases, leaving 12 bases between them. Germline V CDR1 and CDR2: SGHRS, YFSETQ. Using reference TRBV5-1 and TRBJ1-4 for the parts outside the CDR3, the full variable domain is KAGVTQTPRYLIKTRGQQVTLSCSPISGHRSVSWYQQTPGQGLQFLFEYFSETQRNKGNFPGRFSGRQFSNSRSEMNVSTLELGDSALYLCASSRGSSNEKLFFGSGTQLSVL.

This chain uses TRBV7-6 with TRBJ2-5; D is ambiguous. Germline lookup yields CDR1 SGHVS and CDR2 FNYEAQ. The CDR3 length is 16 residues. V shed 5 bases and J shed 5 bases, with 21 bases lying between them. The CDR3 region has the DNA TGTGCCAGCAGCCAAGCACACGACGGGTCATGGGAGACCCAGTACTTC. Translated: CASSQAHDGSWETQYF.

This clonotype was observed a few times. V and J are TRBV12-3 or TRBV12-4 and TRBJ1-2; a possible D gene is TRBD1 (6 bases). V was clipped by 5 bases and J by 0 bases, with 19 bases between them. This CDR3 spans 17 amino acids. CDR3 residues: CASSLRGGAQANYGYTF. DNA for the CDR3: TGTGCCAGCAGTCTGCGGGGGGGGGCCCAAGCTAACTATGGCTACACCTTC.

The chain is built from TRBV7-9 and TRBJ2-7; D call uncertain. Germline V gives CDR1 SEHNR, CDR2 FQNEAQ (reference sequence). This CDR3 contains 11 residues. The germline V and J ends were trimmed by 4 bases and 5 bases, with 6 bases remaining between them. The DNA of the CDR3 is TGTGCCAGCAGCTGGGCCCACGAGCAGTACGTC. Encoded protein: CASSWAHEQYV.